Here is one T cell receptor beta chain with its context. Antigen unknown. TCRdb keeps only in-frame clones here, not all; method: immunoSEQ multiplex PCR. The table lists approximately 49,000 clones, approximately 96% of them singletons. This sample is drawn from a study of graft-versus-host responses after intestinal transplantation. General observations from the study: GvH clone levels peaked in circulation, and this peak was associated with early post-transplant HvG declines.

Trimming pared 0 bases from V and 2 bases from J, leaving 14 bases between. CDR1 LGHNA and CDR2 YSLEER come from the germline V gene. The CDR3 contains 17 residues. Sequenced material: unstimulated CD8+ T cells sorted from spleen or lymph node cells, taken before transplant. The rearrangement uses TRBV4-3 and TRBJ1-3; tentatively, D is TRBD1 (6 bases). The sequence was collected from a human donor who was the organ donor for an intestinal transplant. Here the CDR3 reads CASSQDVGGLTGNTIYF. The DNA for the CDR3 is TGCGCCAGCAGCCAAGATGTGGGGGGGCTAACTGGAAACACCATATATTTT.